Described below is a single T cell receptor beta chain sequence and its context. CDR1 and CDR2 from the germline V gene are SGHTA and FQGTGA. The V end lost 2 bases, the J end lost 5 bases, and 8 bases lay between the germline ends. The CDR3 loop spans 13 amino acids. In the authors' workflow: By means of reference gene primer amplification, nucleated cell counts were estimated. Clones were read by immunoSEQ multiplex PCR, and TCRdb kept only the in-frame ones, dropping some. The V and J calls and clone size were taken over from that table, and D and trimming were inferred from the DNA. The repertoire has about 190,000 clones, 75% to 95% of them found once; the top ten carry 0.45% to 0.65%. The source of the sample is a study of blood T cell repertoires in COVID-19. Study overall: Sites in the United States, Italy and Spain provided acute and convalescent COVID-19 samples.

The chain has TRBV7-3 and TRBJ2-3; D remains unclear. This receptor was taken from a middle-aged man with acute or convalescent COVID-19. The sequenced material came from peripheral blood. CDR3 in amino acids: CASSLGPEDTQYF. CDR3 in DNA: TGTGCCAGCAGCTTAGGGCCGGAAGATACGCAGTATTTT.